The rows below give T cell receptor beta chains drawn from one sample of a study of T cell changes during pregnancy in multiple sclerosis. Assay: immunoSEQ multiplex PCR; the TCRdb copy retains only in-frame clones and omits some. Of about 100,000 clones listed, 92% are singletons. The input for sequencing was peripheral blood, taken after pregnancy. All receptors come from a female donor with multiple sclerosis, enrolled in a pregnancy study. CDR3s include the opening cysteine and the closing phenylalanine or tryptophan. D genes are given only for firm matches. The size entry is marked missing in some rows and otherwise reads once, few, many or a size class.

TGCGCCAGCAGCCAAGAGACTAGCGGGGTGTACGAGCAGTACTTC | CASSQETSGVYEQYF | TRBJ2-7 | TRBD2 | TRBV4-3 | -
TGTGCCAGCAGTGCGGTGGGAGGGGTAGAAGCTTTCTTT | CASSAVGGVEAFF | TRBJ1-1 | - | TRBV6-1 | -
TGTGCCAGCTCACCTGCGGGGACCTCCTACGAGCAGTACTTC | CASSPAGTSYEQYF | TRBJ2-7 | - | TRBV18 | -
TGTGCCAGCATCACCGGGACAGCGGTTAATGGCTACACCTTC | CASITGTAVNGYTF | TRBJ1-2 | TRBD1 | TRBV7-9 | -
TGTGCCAGCAGCGCGACTTCTAGCTCCTACGAGCAGTACTTC | CASSATSSSYEQYF | TRBJ2-7 | - | TRBV5-6 | -
TGTGCCAGCAGTGCCCGCTCCTACAATGAGCAGTTCTTC | CASSARSYNEQFF | TRBJ2-1 | - | TRBV25-1 | -
TGTGCCAGTAGTATTGACAGGGCCGACGAGCAGTACTTC | CASSIDRADEQYF | TRBJ2-7 | TRBD1 | TRBV19 | -
TGTGCCAGCAGTGAAGGAGGACAGGCCTTGGCGGAGTACTTC | CASSEGGQALAEYF | TRBJ2-7 | TRBD1 | TRBV2 | -
TGTGCCAGCAGTGGCAGGGGGGAAAATGAAAAACTGTTTTTT | CASSGRGENEKLFF | TRBJ1-4 | TRBD1 | TRBV28 | -
TGTGCCAGCAGCCCGGGACAGTGGTACAATGAGCAGTTCTTC | CASSPGQWYNEQFF | TRBJ2-1 | TRBD1 | TRBV28 | once
TGTGCCAGCTCAGAAACGGGACAGGGGGATTACGAGCAGTACTTC | CASSETGQGDYEQYF | TRBJ2-7 | TRBD1 | TRBV7-9 | -
TGTGCCACAAGCCTCGGGTCCAGGGGTCACTCCTACGAGCAGTACTTC | CATSLGSRGHSYEQYF | TRBJ2-7 | - | TRBV19 | -
TGTGCCAGCAGCTTAGCCACAGGGTGGGGTCTTGGCACAGATACGCAGTATTTT | CASSLATGWGLGTDTQYF | TRBJ2-3 | - | TRBV11-1 | -
TGCGCCAGCAGCTTGGACGGGAAATCTAATGAAAAACTGTTTTTT | CASSLDGKSNEKLFF | TRBJ1-4 | - | TRBV5-1 | -
TGCGCCACCTGGGACAGGTCAAACAATGAGCAGTTCTTC | CATWDRSNNEQFF | TRBJ2-1 | TRBD1 | TRBV5-1 | once
TGTGCCAGCAGGGCGGCGGGAGGAGAAAATGAGCAGTTCTTC | CASRAAGGENEQFF | TRBJ2-1 | TRBD2 | TRBV18 | -
TGTGCCAGCAGCACCCCCAGTTCACCCCTCCACTTT | CASSTPSSPLHF | TRBJ1-6 | - | TRBV9 | -
TGCGCCAGCAGTTTACAACAGGGGACCCTCTTTGGCTACACCTTC | CASSLQQGTLFGYTF | TRBJ1-2 | TRBD1 | TRBV5-1 | -
TGTGCCATCAGTGTCAGCACAGGGGGACTAGCGGGAGGAAGGGGTGAGCAGTTCTTC | CAISVSTGGLAGGRGEQFF | TRBJ2-1 | TRBD2 | TRBV10-3 | -
TGTGCCAGCAGTAAGGCGGGGAACGATGAAAAACTGTTTTTT | CASSKAGNDEKLFF | TRBJ1-4 | - | TRBV2 | -
TGTGCCAGCAGTCCCACGGAGGGGTATCAGCCCCAGCATTTT | CASSPTEGYQPQHF | TRBJ1-5 | - | TRBV6-6 | -
TGTGCCAGCAGCCCGGGACAGGGGGCGATTGGCTACACCTTC | CASSPGQGAIGYTF | TRBJ1-2 | TRBD1 | TRBV6-1 | -